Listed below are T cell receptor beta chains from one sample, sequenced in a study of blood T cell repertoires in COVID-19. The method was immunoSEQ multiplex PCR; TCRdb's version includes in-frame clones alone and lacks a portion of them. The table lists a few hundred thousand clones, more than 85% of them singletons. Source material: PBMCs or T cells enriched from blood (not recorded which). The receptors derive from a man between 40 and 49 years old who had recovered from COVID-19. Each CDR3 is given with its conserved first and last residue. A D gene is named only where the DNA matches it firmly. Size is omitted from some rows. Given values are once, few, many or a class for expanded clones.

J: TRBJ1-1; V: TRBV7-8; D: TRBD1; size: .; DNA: TGTGCCAGCAGCTTAGAGCGGGCAGGGGGGACTGAAGCTTTCTTT; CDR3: CASSLERAGGTEAFF
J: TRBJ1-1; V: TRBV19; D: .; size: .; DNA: TGTGCCAGTAGAATCGGACACAACACTGAAGCTTTCTTT; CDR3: CASRIGHNTEAFF
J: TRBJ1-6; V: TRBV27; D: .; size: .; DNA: TGTGCCAGCAGTCGCGACTCCGGGGCCTATAATTCACCCCTCCACTTT; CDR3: CASSRDSGAYNSPLHF
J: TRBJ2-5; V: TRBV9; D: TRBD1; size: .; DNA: TGTGCCAGCAGCACGGGACAGGGGTTCGTAGAGACCCAGTACTTC; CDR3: CASSTGQGFVETQYF
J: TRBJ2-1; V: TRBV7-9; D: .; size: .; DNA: TGTGCCAGCAGATACAGGGGAGGAAATGAGCAGTTCTTC; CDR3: CASRYRGGNEQFF
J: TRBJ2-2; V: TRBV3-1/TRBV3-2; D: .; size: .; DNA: TGTGCCAGCAGCCGGGCAGGCCTTAACACCGGGGAGCTGTTTTTT; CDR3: CASSRAGLNTGELFF
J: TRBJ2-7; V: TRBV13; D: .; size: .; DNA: TGTGCCAGCAGCTTACGGCGACGGGAAGAGCAGTACTTC; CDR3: CASSLRRREEQYF
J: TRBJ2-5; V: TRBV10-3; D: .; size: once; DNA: TGTGCCATCAGTCCCGGACGTAGCGAATCTCAAGAGACCCAGTACTTC; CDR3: CAISPGRSESQETQYF
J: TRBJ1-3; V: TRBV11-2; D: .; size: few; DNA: TGTGCCAGCAGCTTAAGCAGAAACACCATATATTTT; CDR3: CASSLSRNTIYF
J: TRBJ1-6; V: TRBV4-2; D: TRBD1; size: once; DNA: TGTGCCAGCAGCCAAATAGACAGGGGTCTAGGGAATTCACCCCTCCACTTT; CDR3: CASSQIDRGLGNSPLHF
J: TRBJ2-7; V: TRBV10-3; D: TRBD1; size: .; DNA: TGTGCCATCAGTGACCGGACAGGGGGCAAACACGAGCAGTACTTC; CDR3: CAISDRTGGKHEQYF